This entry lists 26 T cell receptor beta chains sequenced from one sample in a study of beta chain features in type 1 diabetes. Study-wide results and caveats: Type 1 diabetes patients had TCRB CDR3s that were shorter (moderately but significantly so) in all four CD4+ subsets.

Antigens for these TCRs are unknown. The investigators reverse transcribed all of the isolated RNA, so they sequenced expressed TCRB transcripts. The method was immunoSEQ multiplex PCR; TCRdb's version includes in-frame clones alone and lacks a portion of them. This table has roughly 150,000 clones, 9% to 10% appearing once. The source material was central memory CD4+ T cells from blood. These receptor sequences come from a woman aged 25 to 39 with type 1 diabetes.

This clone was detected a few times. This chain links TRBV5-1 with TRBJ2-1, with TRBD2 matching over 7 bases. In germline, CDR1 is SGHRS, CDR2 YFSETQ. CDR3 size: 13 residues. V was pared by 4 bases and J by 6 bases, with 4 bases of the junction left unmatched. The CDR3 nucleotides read TGCGCCAGCAGCGCCGGGACTACCAATGAGCAGTTCTTC. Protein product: CASSAGTTNEQFF.

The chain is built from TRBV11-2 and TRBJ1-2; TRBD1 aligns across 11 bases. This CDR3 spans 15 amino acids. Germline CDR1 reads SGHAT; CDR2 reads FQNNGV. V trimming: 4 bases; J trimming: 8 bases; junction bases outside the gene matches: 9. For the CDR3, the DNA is TGTGCCAGCAGCTCCCGGTGGGACAGGGGGACAGGCTACACCTTC. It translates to CASSSRWDRGTGYTF.

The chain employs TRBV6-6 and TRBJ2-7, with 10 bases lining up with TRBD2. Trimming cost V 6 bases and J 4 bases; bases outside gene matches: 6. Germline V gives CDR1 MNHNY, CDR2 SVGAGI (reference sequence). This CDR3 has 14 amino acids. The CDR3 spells CASSSGTSVYEQYF. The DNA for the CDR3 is TGTGCCAGCAGCTCCGGGACTAGCGTTTACGAGCAGTACTTC.

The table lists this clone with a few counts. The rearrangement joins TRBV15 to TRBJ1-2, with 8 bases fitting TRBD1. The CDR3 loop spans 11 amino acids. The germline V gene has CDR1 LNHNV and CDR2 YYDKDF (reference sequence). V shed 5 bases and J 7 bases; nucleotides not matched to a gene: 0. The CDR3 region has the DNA TGTGCCACCAGCGACAGGGGTGGCTACACCTTC. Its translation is CATSDRGGYTF.

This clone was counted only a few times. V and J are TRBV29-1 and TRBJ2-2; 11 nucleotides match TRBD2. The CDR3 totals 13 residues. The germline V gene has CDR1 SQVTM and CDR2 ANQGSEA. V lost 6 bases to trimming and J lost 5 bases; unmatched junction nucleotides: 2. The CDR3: CSVRTSGTGELFF. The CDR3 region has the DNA TGCAGCGTAAGGACTAGCGGGACCGGGGAGCTGTTTTTT.

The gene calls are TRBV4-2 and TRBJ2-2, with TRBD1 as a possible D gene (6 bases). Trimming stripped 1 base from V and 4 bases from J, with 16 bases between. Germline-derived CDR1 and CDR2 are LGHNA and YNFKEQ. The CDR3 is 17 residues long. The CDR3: CASSQAGEQGGTGELFF. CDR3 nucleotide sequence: TGTGCCAGCAGCCAAGCCGGGGAACAGGGCGGCACCGGGGAGCTGTTTTTT.

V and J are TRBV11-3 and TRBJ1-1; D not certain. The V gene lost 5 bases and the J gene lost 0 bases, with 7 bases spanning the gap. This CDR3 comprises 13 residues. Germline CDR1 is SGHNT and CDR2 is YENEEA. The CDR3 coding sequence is TGTGCCAGCAGCACTATGATGAACACTGAAGCTTTCTTT. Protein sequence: CASSTMMNTEAFF.

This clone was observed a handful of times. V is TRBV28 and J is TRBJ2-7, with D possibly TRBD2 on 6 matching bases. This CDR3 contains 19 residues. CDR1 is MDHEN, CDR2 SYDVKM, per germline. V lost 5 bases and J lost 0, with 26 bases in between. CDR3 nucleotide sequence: TGTGCCAGCAGTCCCCCCTCTCCTAGGGCGGGGAGGCGCTCCTACGAGCAGTACTTC. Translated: CASSPPSPRAGRRSYEQYF. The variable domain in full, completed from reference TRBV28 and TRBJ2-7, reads DVKVTQSSRYLVKRTGEKVFLECVQDMDHENMFWYRQDPGLGLRLIYFSYDVKMKEKGDIPEGYSVSREKKERFSLILESASTNQTSMYLCASSPPSPRAGRRSYEQYFGPGTRLTVT.

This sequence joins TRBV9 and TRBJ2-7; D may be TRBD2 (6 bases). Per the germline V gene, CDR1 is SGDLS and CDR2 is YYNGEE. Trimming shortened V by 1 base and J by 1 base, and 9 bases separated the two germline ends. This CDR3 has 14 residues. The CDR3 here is CASSVSGVSYEQYF. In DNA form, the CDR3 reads TGTGCCAGCAGCGTATCGGGGGTGTCCTACGAGCAGTACTTC.

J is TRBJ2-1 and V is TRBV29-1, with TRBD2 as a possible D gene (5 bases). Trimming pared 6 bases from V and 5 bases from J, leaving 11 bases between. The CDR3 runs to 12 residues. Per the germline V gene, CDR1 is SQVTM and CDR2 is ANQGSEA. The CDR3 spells CSVVKGDNEQFF. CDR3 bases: TGCAGCGTGGTTAAGGGAGACAATGAGCAGTTCTTC.

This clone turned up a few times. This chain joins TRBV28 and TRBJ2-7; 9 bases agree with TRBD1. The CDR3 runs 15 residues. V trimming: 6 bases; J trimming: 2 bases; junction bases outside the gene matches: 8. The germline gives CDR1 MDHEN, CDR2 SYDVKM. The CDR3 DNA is TGTGCCAGCAGCTTAACCGGGACAGGGACCTACGAGCAGTACTTC. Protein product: CASSLTGTGTYEQYF. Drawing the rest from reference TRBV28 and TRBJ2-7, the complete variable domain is DVKVTQSSRYLVKRTGEKVFLECVQDMDHENMFWYRQDPGLGLRLIYFSYDVKMKEKGDIPEGYSVSREKKERFSLILESASTNQTSMYLCASSLTGTGTYEQYFGPGTRLTVT.

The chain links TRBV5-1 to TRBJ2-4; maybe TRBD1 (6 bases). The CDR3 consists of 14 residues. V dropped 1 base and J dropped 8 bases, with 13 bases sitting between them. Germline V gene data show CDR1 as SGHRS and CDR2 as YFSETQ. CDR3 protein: CASSLTGPGDIQYF. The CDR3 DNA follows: TGCGCCAGCAGCTTGACAGGGCCCGGGGACATTCAGTACTTC.

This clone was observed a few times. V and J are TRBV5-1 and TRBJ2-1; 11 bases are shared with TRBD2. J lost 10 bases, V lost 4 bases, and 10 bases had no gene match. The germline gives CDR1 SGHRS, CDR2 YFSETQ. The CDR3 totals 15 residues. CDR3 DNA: TGCGCCAGCAGCCCCTTAGCGGGAGGGCCCGGCGAGCAGTTCTTC. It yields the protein CASSPLAGGPGEQFF.

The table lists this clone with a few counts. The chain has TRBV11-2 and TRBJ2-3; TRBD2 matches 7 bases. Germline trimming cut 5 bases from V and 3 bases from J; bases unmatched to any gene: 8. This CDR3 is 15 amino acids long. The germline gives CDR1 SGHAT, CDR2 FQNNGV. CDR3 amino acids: CASSGGGVRTDTQYF. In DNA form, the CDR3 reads TGTGCCAGCAGCGGCGGGGGTGTGCGGACAGATACGCAGTATTTT.

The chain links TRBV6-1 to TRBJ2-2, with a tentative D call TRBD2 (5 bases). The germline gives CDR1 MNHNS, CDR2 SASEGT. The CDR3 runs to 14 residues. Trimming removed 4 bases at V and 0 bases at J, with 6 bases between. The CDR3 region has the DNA TGTGCCAGCAGTGCCGGGGCGAACACCGGGGAGCTGTTTTTT. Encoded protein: CASSAGANTGELFF.

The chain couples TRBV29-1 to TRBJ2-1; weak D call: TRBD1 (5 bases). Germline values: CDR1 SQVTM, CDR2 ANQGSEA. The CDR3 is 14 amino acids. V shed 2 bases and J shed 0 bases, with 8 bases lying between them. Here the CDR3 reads CSVERQSSYNEQFF. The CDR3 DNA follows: TGCAGCGTTGAACGACAGAGCTCCTACAATGAGCAGTTCTTC.

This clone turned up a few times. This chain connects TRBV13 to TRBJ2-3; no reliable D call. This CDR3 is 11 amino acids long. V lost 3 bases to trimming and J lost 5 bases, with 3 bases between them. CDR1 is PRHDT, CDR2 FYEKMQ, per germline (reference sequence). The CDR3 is CASSFGDTQYF. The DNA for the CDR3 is TGTGCCAGCAGCTTCGGAGATACGCAGTATTTT.

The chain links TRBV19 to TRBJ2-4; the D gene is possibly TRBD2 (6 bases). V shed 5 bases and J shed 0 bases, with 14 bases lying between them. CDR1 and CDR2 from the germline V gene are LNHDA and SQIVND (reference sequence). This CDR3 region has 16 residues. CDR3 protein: CASSFAVGLAKNIQYF. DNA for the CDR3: TGTGCCAGTAGTTTCGCGGTGGGACTAGCCAAAAACATTCAGTACTTC.

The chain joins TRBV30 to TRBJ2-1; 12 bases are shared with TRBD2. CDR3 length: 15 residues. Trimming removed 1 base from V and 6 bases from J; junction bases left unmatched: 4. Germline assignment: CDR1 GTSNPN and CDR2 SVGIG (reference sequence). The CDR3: CAWSAELAGGNEQFF. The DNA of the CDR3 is TGTGCCTGGAGTGCCGAACTAGCGGGAGGCAATGAGCAGTTCTTC. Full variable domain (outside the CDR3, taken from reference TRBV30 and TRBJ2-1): SQTIHQWPATLVQPVGSPLSLECTVEGTSNPNLYWYRQAAGRGLQLLFYSVGIGQISSEVPQNLSASRPQDRQFILSSKKLLLSDSGFYLCAWSAELAGGNEQFFGPGTRLTVL.

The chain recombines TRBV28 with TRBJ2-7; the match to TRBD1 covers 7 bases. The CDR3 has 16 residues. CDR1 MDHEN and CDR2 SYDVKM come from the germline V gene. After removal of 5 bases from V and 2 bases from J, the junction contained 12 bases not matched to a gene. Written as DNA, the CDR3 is TGTGCCAGCAGTACTTACCAGGGGGTTCTAACCTACGAGCAGTACTTC. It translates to CASSTYQGVLTYEQYF.

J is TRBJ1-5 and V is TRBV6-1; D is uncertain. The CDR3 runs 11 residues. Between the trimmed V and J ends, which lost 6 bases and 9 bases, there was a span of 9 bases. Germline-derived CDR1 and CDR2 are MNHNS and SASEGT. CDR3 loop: CASSLGGPQHF. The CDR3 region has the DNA TGTGCCAGCAGCCTCGGTGGGCCCCAGCATTTT.

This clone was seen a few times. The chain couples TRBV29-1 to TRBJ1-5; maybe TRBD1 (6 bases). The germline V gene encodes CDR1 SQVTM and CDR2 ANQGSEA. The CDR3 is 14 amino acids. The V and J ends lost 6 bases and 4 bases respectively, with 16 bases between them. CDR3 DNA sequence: TGCAGCGTCATTGCCGGGACACCTAATCAGCCCCAGCATTTT. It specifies CSVIAGTPNQPQHF. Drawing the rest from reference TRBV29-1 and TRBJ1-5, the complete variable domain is SAVISQKPSRDICQRGTSLTIQCQVDSQVTMMFWYRQQPGQSLTLIATANQGSEATYESGFVIDKFPISRPNLTFSTLTVSNMSPEDSSIYLCSVIAGTPNQPQHFGDGTRLSIL.

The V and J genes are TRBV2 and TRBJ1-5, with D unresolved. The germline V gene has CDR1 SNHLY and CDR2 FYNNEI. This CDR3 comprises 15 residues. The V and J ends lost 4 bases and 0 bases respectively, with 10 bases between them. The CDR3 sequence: CASSGWTDSNQPQHF. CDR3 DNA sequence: TGTGCCAGCAGTGGGTGGACTGATAGCAATCAGCCCCAGCATTTT.

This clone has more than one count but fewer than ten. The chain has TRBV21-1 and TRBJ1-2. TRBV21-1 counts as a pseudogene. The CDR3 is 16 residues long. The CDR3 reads CASSKEGVAPTAGYTF. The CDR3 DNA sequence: TGTGCCAGCAGCAAAGAAGGAGTGGCCCCTACGGCGGGCTACACCTTC.

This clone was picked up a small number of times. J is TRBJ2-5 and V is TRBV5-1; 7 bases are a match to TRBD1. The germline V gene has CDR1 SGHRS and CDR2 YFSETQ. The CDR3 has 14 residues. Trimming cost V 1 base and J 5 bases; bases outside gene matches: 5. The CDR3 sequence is CASSLTGQRETQYF. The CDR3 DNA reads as TGCGCCAGCAGCTTGACGGGACAGCGGGAGACCCAGTACTTC.

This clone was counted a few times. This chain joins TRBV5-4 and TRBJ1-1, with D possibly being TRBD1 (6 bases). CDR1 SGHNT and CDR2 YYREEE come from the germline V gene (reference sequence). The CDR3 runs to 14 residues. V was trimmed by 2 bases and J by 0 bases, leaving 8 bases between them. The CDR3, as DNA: TGTGCCAGCAGCTTCGGGGGGCTGAACACTGAAGCTTTCTTT. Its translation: CASSFGGLNTEAFF.